Described below is a single T cell receptor beta chain sequence and its context. The antigen remains unidentified. The PCR made use of 60 Vbeta and 13 Jbeta primers. TCRdb's table, derived via immunoSEQ multiplex PCR, lists solely in-frame clones and lacks some. The profile shows some 110,000 clones, 81% of them singletons. The CDR3 spans 11 residues. CDR1 is MGHDK, CDR2 SYGVNS, per germline. Trimming took off 3 bases at V and 11 bases at J, with 10 bases between the two ends. This record belongs to a study of cytomegalovirus exposure and HLA in healthy donors. Study conclusions and caveats: As a later analysis revealed, the rate of TCR association differed by HLA locus, with DRB1 most and HLA-C fewest. Later on, an analysis tied 15,000 or so TCR beta sequences to HLA alleles at 0.05 false discovery rate.

Sequencing was performed on PBMCs. This receptor was identified in a woman aged 30 to 39 in good health and CMV-seronegative. The chain is built from TRBV25-1 and TRBJ2-5; no firm D call. The CDR3 spells CASSDFLEQYF. CDR3 nucleotides: TGTGCCAGCAGTGACTTCTTAGAGCAGTACTTC.